A selection of T cell receptor beta chains follows, all from one sample in a study of Ad26.COV2.S vaccination and SARS-CoV-2 variants. The repertoire was sequenced with immunoSEQ multiplex PCR; TCRdb's copy has only in-frame clones and lacks some. The table shows over 350,000 clones, with about 88% occurring only once. This material consisted of peripheral blood, taken in a trial of Ad26.COV2.S vaccine versus placebo. All receptors derive from a person aged 18-65 years who received the Ad26.COV2.S COVID-19 vaccine or a placebo. The conserved cysteine and the conserved F or W are not part of the CDR3 here.

cdr3_length | v_call | cdr3_aa
11 | TRBV12-3/TRBV12-4 | ASSQTGADGYT
10 | TRBV5-1 | ASSSPAYEQY
13 | TRBV2 | ASSEARGSDLTQY
15 | TRBV5-3 | ARSLEGRDREPNEQF
12 | TRBV19 | ASSPTGTYNEQF
11 | TRBV27 | ASSLGGYYGYT
14 | TRBV9 | ASSGTSTAGLNTIY
16 | TRBV4-3 | ASSQEVASGGNSYEQY
9 | TRBV25-1 | ASISDTEAF
10 | TRBV12-3/TRBV12-4 | ASSSDRIRAF
12 | TRBV4-1 | ASSNRGSTGELF
13 | TRBV18 | ASSPRQVMNTEAF
13 | TRBV19 | ASSIWTPSSYEQY
14 | TRBV7-4 | ASSLAAGYSNQPQH
12 | TRBV5-4 | ASSTPDRNTEAF
15 | TRBV2 | ASIGEAGGFSYNEQF
14 | TRBV23-1 | ASSQSAPQANYGYT
12 | TRBV27 | ASSLLGAGETQY
13 | TRBV18 | ASSRDRGGNTEAF
15 | TRBV18 | ASSPRQDETAKNIQY
15 | TRBV4-3 | ASSQDRTAEGLYEQY
11 | TRBV6-6 | ASRGVSPSEAF
14 | TRBV6-2/TRBV6-3 | ASGPGRAANTGELF
12 | TRBV2 | ASSPSGRGNTIY
16 | TRBV5-1 | ASSLRPGQGALNTEAF
11 | TRBV5-1 | ASSLDGAGGYT
13 | TRBV11-2 | ASSLMTGGRDTQY
13 | TRBV11-2 | ASSSIEGSYNEQF
12 | TRBV5-1 | ASSFNSGDYEQY
13 | TRBV27 | ASSLIGGGGQPQH
14 | TRBV7-2 | ASSRTSGGVYNEQF
16 | TRBV4-1 | ASSQDGREGLAYNEQF
13 | TRBV7-8 | ASSLIWGWRDTQY
12 | TRBV10-3 | AISVGGIRDTQY
11 | TRBV30 | AWRAGVKDGYT
16 | TRBV9 | ASSPNIGARSSYNEQF
17 | TRBV6-4 | ASSDLRGQGLVGNQPQH
11 | TRBV7-9 | ASSLAGKETQY
16 | TRBV6-2/TRBV6-3 | ASSYIPLQRGGRAAQY
12 | TRBV9 | ASSNRGMEHEQY
16 | TRBV10-1 | ATKARDSDPLFNYGYT
10 | TRBV2 | ASRRLNYGYT
13 | TRBV5-1 | ASSLMTGAGEKLF
13 | TRBV6-5 | ASSTGGAGLSEQY
16 | TRBV7-6 | ASSLAFSPGGDNTEAF
11 | TRBV12-3/TRBV12-4 | ASSPGRTDTQY
13 | TRBV2 | ASSFEGANNSPLH
12 | TRBV11-2 | ASSSTVMNTEAF
12 | TRBV19 | ASSIGVGSYEQY